This is a list of T cell receptor beta chains from one sample in a study of shared clonotypes between healthy human individuals. Profiled with immunoSEQ multiplex PCR; TCRdb holds only in-frame clones, not every one. The sample carries around 1,100,000 clones, about 72% recorded once. The specimen was memory CD4+ T cells from PBMCs. The receptor source for this set is a man younger than 35 in good health. Some clones in this sample may be carry-over from other donors' samples. The CDR3 runs from the conserved cysteine through the conserved F or W. Each record gives: V gene, D gene, clone size, J gene, CDR3 protein, CDR3 DNA. D genes are given only for firm matches. The size entry is marked missing in some rows and otherwise reads once, few, many or a size class.

TRBV27	-	-	TRBJ2-7	CASSTRAQYEQYF	TGTGCCAGCAGTACCAGGGCCCAATACGAGCAGTACTTC
TRBV4-1	-	-	TRBJ1-1	CASSQGVDGWGTEAFF	TGCGCCAGCAGCCAAGGGGTCGACGGTTGGGGCACTGAAGCTTTCTTT
TRBV6-5	TRBD2	-	TRBJ2-3	CASSGRVTDTQYF	TGTGCCAGCAGTGGGAGGGTCACAGATACGCAGTATTTT
TRBV5-1	-	-	TRBJ2-1	CASSFPPYNEQFF	TGCGCCAGCAGCTTCCCCCCTTACAATGAGCAGTTCTTC
TRBV9	-	-	TRBJ1-5	CASSPSPQGNQPQHF	TGTGCCAGCAGCCCTTCCCCACAAGGCAATCAGCCCCAGCATTTT
TRBV10-1	TRBD1	-	TRBJ1-2	CASSVAGGRGYTF	TGCGCCAGCAGTGTCGCAGGGGGCAGGGGCTACACCTTC
TRBV11-3	-	-	TRBJ2-7	CASSFGYRKGRGAYEQYF	TGTGCCAGCAGCTTCGGGTATCGAAAGGGCAGGGGGGCCTACGAGCAGTACTTC
TRBV19	TRBD1	-	TRBJ2-1	CASTLTRGQAYNEQFF	TGTGCCAGTACCCTCACGCGGGGACAGGCCTACAATGAGCAGTTCTTC
TRBV9	-	-	TRBJ2-3	CASSSRASTDTQYF	TGTGCCAGCAGCAGCAGGGCCAGCACAGATACGCAGTATTTT
TRBV10-2	-	once	TRBJ1-2	CASSEWRNYGYTF	TGCGCCAGCAGTGAATGGAGGAACTATGGCTACACCTTC
TRBV9	-	-	TRBJ1-2	CASSAEPWRTGNYGYTF	TGTGCCAGCAGCGCCGAGCCCTGGCGGACGGGGAACTATGGCTACACCTTC
TRBV5-1	-	few	TRBJ2-2	CASSLGFLNTGELFF	TGCGCCAGCAGCTTGGGCTTTCTGAACACCGGGGAGCTGTTTTTT
TRBV5-1	-	-	TRBJ2-7	CASSLDGTKTYEQYF	TGCGCCAGCAGCTTGGACGGGACCAAAACCTACGAGCAGTACTTC
TRBV29-1	-	-	TRBJ2-1	CSVDGYWESLASEQFF	TGCAGCGTTGACGGGTATTGGGAGTCCCTTGCAAGTGAGCAGTTCTTC
TRBV5-1	-	-	TRBJ2-2	CASSFSGIGGELFF	TGCGCCAGCAGCTTCTCTGGAATCGGCGGGGAGCTGTTTTTT
TRBV5-1	-	-	TRBJ1-3	CASTAGYREAGNTIYF	TGCGCCAGCACCGCCGGTTACAGGGAAGCTGGAAACACCATATATTTT
TRBV7-3	-	-	TRBJ2-2	CASSLLVGTGELFF	TGTGCCAGCAGCTTACTAGTAGGCACCGGGGAGCTGTTTTTT
TRBV4-2	TRBD2	-	TRBJ2-1	CASSQATSGSVGEQFF	TGTGCCAGCAGCCAAGCTACTAGCGGGAGCGTCGGTGAGCAGTTCTTC
TRBV21-1	-	-	TRBJ2-3	CASSNRTGCATDTQYF	TGTGCCAGCAGCAACCGGACAGGGTGTGCGACAGATACGCAGTATTTT
TRBV6-1	-	few	TRBJ1-4	CASSERGVASNEKLFF	TGTGCCAGCAGTGAAAGAGGGGTCGCGAGTAATGAAAAACTGTTTTTT
TRBV5-4	-	-	TRBJ2-1	CASSPALRLFNEQFF	TGTGCCAGCAGCCCGGCCCTCCGGTTGTTCAATGAGCAGTTCTTC
TRBV6-6	TRBD1	few	TRBJ1-2	CASRLRTGSMDGYTF	TGTGCCAGCAGACTCAGGACAGGGTCGATGGATGGCTACACCTTC
TRBV11-3	-	-	TRBJ2-1	CASSEETGPKTYNEQFF	TGTGCCAGCAGCGAGGAGACCGGACCCAAGACCTACAATGAGCAGTTCTTC
TRBV7-9	-	-	TRBJ2-1	CASSSRGGLTSEQFF	TGTGCCAGCAGCTCCCGGGGAGGACTCACCTCTGAGCAGTTCTTC
TRBV6-6	-	few	TRBJ2-7	CASSLQGAPYEQYF	TGTGCCAGCAGTTTACAGGGTGCGCCCTACGAGCAGTACTTC
TRBV10-1	-	-	TRBJ2-5	CASSENQGTQYF	TGCGCCAGCAGTGAGAACCAGGGGACCCAGTACTTC
TRBV6-6	-	-	TRBJ1-1	CASSLREKTTEAFF	TGTGCCAGCTCACTCCGAGAAAAAACCACTGAAGCTTTCTTT
TRBV6-1	-	-	TRBJ2-1	CASRRERGLGEQFF	TGTGCCAGCAGGAGGGAGAGGGGCTTAGGTGAGCAGTTCTTC
TRBV9	TRBD1	-	TRBJ1-5	CASSVGTANQPQHF	TGTGCCAGCAGCGTCGGGACAGCCAATCAGCCCCAGCATTTT
TRBV6-1	TRBD1	-	TRBJ1-2	CASSAFPTGISNYGYTF	TGTGCCAGCAGTGCTTTCCCGACAGGGATCTCCAACTATGGCTACACCTTC
TRBV27	-	-	TRBJ2-1	CASRSWGSDEQFF	TGTGCCAGCAGAAGCTGGGGGAGTGATGAGCAGTTCTTC
TRBV2	TRBD1	-	TRBJ2-5	CASSAGGRETQYF	TGTGCCAGCAGTGCAGGGGGCAGAGAGACCCAGTACTTC